A selection of T cell receptor beta chains follows, all from one sample in a study of blood T cell repertoires in COVID-19. Method: immunoSEQ multiplex PCR; TCRdb's copy keeps in-frame clones and lacks some. Altogether about 150,000 clones are present, roughly 79% being singletons, with the ten largest covering 8.6%. Sequencing was done on a sample of peripheral blood. The receptors derive from a man aged 50 to 60 with active or convalescent COVID-19. CDR3s include the opening cysteine and the closing phenylalanine or tryptophan. The D gene is left open where the match is weak. The size of a clone is reported for some rows only, either as once, few or many, or as a class for expanded clones.

V gene	J gene	D gene	CDR3 length	clone size	CDR3 protein	CDR3 DNA
TRBV7-2	TRBJ2-1	TRBD2	18	NA	CASSSRTSGTPSYNEQFF	TGTGCCAGCAGCTCCCGGACTAGCGGGACCCCCTCCTACAATGAGCAGTTCTTC
TRBV6-5	TRBJ2-1	TRBD2	16	NA	CASSLGLAGGIGEQFF	TGTGCCAGCAGTTTGGGACTAGCGGGGGGAATTGGTGAGCAGTTCTTC
TRBV6-4	TRBJ1-6	TRBD1	15	NA	CASSDRPGGDSPLHF	TGTGCCAGCAGTGACCGACCAGGGGGTGATTCACCCCTCCACTTT
TRBV7-3	TRBJ2-3	TRBD2	13	NA	CASRAGSTDTQYF	TGTGCCAGTCGAGCGGGAAGCACAGATACGCAGTATTTT
TRBV6-4	TRBJ2-5	NA	17	NA	CASSDSTGRGYQETQYF	TGTGCCAGCAGTGACTCAACCGGCCGGGGGTACCAAGAGACCCAGTACTTC
TRBV3-1/TRBV3-2	TRBJ2-7	TRBD2	18	NA	CASSQSGLAGLLKNEQYF	TGTGCCAGCAGCCAATCGGGACTAGCGGGGCTCCTAAAGAACGAGCAGTACTTC
TRBV4-2	TRBJ2-1	TRBD2	16	NA	CASSHSLAGGRYEQFF	TGTGCCAGCAGCCACTCTTTAGCGGGAGGGAGGTATGAGCAGTTCTTC
TRBV30	TRBJ2-5	NA	11	NA	CAWSVLETQYF	TGTGCCTGGAGTGTACTAGAGACCCAGTACTTC
TRBV18	TRBJ2-7	NA	16	NA	CASSPKDSNKPYEQYF	TGTGCCAGCTCACCAAAGGACAGCAATAAGCCCTACGAGCAGTACTTC
TRBV15	TRBJ1-1	NA	15	NA	CATSRAPSGDTEAFF	TGTGCCACCAGCAGGGCTCCTTCAGGGGACACTGAAGCTTTCTTT
TRBV6-1	TRBJ1-5	NA	15	NA	CASSEAGGAWQPQHF	TGTGCCAGCAGTGAAGCTGGAGGGGCGTGGCAGCCCCAGCATTTT
TRBV5-4	TRBJ2-2	TRBD1	15	NA	CASSWDRGDTGELFF	TGTGCCAGCAGCTGGGACAGGGGTGACACCGGGGAGCTGTTTTTT
TRBV7-2	TRBJ1-5	NA	15	few	CASSLRVTGNQPQHF	TGTGCCAGCAGCCTCAGGGTGACGGGCAATCAGCCCCAGCATTTT
TRBV3-1/TRBV3-2	TRBJ2-2	NA	14	NA	CASSQGGYTGELFF	TGTGCCAGCAGCCAAGGCGGGTACACCGGGGAGCTGTTTTTT
TRBV25-1	TRBJ1-6	NA	13	NA	CASSVQNNSPLHF	TGTGCCAGCAGTGTTCAGAATAATTCACCCCTCCACTTT
TRBV24-1	TRBJ2-2	TRBD2	18	once	CATSAVGGLAGYTGELFF	TGTGCCACCAGTGCCGTCGGGGGCCTAGCGGGTTACACCGGGGAGCTGTTTTTT
TRBV3-1/TRBV3-2	TRBJ2-1	TRBD1	12	NA	CASSQGGQAEFF	TGTGCCAGCAGCCAGGGCGGACAGGCGGAGTTCTTC
TRBV3-1/TRBV3-2	TRBJ2-1	NA	13	NA	CASSRDSRQGQFF	TGTGCCAGCAGTCGGGACTCTCGACAAGGGCAGTTCTTC
TRBV5-1	TRBJ2-2	NA	15	few	CASSRTNANTGELFF	TGCGCCAGCAGCCGGACTAACGCGAACACCGGGGAGCTGTTTTTT
TRBV2	TRBJ2-1	TRBD2	15	NA	CASSEMGGTLNEQFF	TGTGCCAGCAGTGAAATGGGGGGGACCCTCAATGAGCAGTTCTTC
TRBV27	TRBJ2-1	TRBD2	14	NA	CASNILAGGHEQFF	TGTGCCAGCAATATACTAGCGGGAGGCCATGAGCAGTTCTTC
TRBV5-6	TRBJ2-7	NA	12	NA	CASSFFSYEQYF	TGTGCCAGCAGCTTCTTCTCCTACGAGCAGTACTTC
TRBV9	TRBJ1-2	TRBD1	16	once	CASSVARGGADYGYTF	TGTGCCAGCAGCGTAGCTCGAGGGGGCGCCGACTATGGCTACACCTTC
TRBV10-1	TRBJ1-1	NA	13	NA	CASTRRGNTEAFF	TGCGCCAGCACCAGACGAGGGAACACTGAAGCTTTCTTT
TRBV2	TRBJ1-4	TRBD1	15	NA	CASRSPGQGNEKLFF	TGTGCCAGCAGGTCTCCGGGACAGGGGAATGAAAAACTGTTTTTT
TRBV28	TRBJ1-1	TRBD1	12	NA	CASSTGATEAFF	TGTGCCAGCAGTACAGGGGCCACTGAAGCTTTCTTT
TRBV24-1	TRBJ2-3	NA	16	NA	CATSEVRGTSTDTQYF	TGTGCCACCAGTGAGGTTAGGGGAACCAGCACAGATACGCAGTATTTT
TRBV6-1	TRBJ1-3	NA	16	NA	CASSEAPTSSGNTIYF	TGTGCCAGCAGTGAAGCTCCGACATCCTCTGGAAACACCATATATTTT
TRBV18	TRBJ1-3	TRBD1	16	NA	CASSPRDRVPGNTIYF	TGTGCCAGCTCACCCAGGGACAGGGTGCCTGGAAACACCATATATTTT
TRBV6-5	TRBJ2-3	TRBD2	15	NA	CASSYRTSGADTQYF	TGTGCCAGCAGTTACCGGACTAGCGGGGCAGATACGCAGTATTTT
TRBV9	TRBJ1-3	NA	15	few	CASSPRGGSGNTIYF	TGTGCCAGCAGTCCGAGGGGGGGTTCTGGAAACACCATATATTTT
TRBV6-5	TRBJ2-3	TRBD2	15	NA	CASIIRAGRTDTQYF	TGTGCCAGCATTATAAGAGCGGGACGCACAGATACGCAGTATTTT
TRBV9	TRBJ1-1	NA	14	NA	CASSVAGGGTEAFF	TGTGCCAGCAGCGTAGCGGGGGGAGGGACTGAAGCTTTCTTT
TRBV18	TRBJ2-7	NA	15	NA	CASSPPVAGIYEQYF	TGTGCCAGCTCACCACCGGTCGCGGGAATATACGAGCAGTACTTC
TRBV6-1	TRBJ1-2	TRBD1	15	NA	CASSETGGSNYGYTF	TGTGCCAGCAGTGAAACAGGGGGGAGTAACTATGGCTACACCTTC
TRBV23-1	TRBJ2-1	TRBD2	19	NA	CASSPSGTSGRGSYNEQFF	TGCGCCAGCAGTCCCTCCGGGACTAGCGGCAGGGGGTCCTACAATGAGCAGTTCTTC
TRBV28	TRBJ2-6	NA	14	NA	CASSPNSGANVLTF	TGTGCCAGCAGTCCCAACTCTGGGGCCAACGTCCTGACTTTC
TRBV4-1	TRBJ1-2	NA	13	NA	CASSRPGQNGYTF	TGCGCCAGCAGCCGCCCGGGACAAAACGGCTACACCTTC
TRBV9	TRBJ1-6	NA	15	NA	CASSSRAVEGSPLHF	TGTGCCAGCAGCTCCCGGGCGGTTGAGGGTTCACCCCTCCACTTT
TRBV18	TRBJ2-3	TRBD1	16	NA	CASSPTGTGGLNTQYF	TGTGCCAGCTCACCAACCGGAACAGGGGGTTTGAATACGCAGTATTTT
TRBV18	TRBJ2-7	NA	12	NA	CASSPSRDEQYF	TGTGCCAGCTCACCCTCCCGGGACGAGCAGTACTTC
TRBV9	TRBJ2-7	TRBD1	12	NA	CASSATGEQQYF	TGTGCCAGCAGCGCCACAGGGGAGCAGCAGTACTTC
TRBV14	TRBJ2-3	NA	16	NA	CASSQDPGPSTDTQYF	TGTGCCAGCAGCCAAGACCCAGGGCCTAGCACAGATACGCAGTATTTT
TRBV18	TRBJ1-6	TRBD1	16	NA	CASSRTDRGLNSPLHF	TGTGCCAGCTCACGAACGGACAGGGGGCTTAATTCACCCCTCCACTTT
TRBV3-1/TRBV3-2	TRBJ2-2	TRBD2	16	NA	CASSQMLAGGPGELFF	TGTGCCAGCAGCCAAATGCTAGCGGGAGGGCCCGGGGAGCTGTTTTTT
TRBV6-5	TRBJ2-7	NA	12	NA	CASLRRAYEQYF	TGTGCCAGCCTAAGGAGGGCCTACGAGCAGTACTTC